A single sample gave rise to the 9 T cell receptor beta chains below, sequenced in a study of cytomegalovirus exposure and HLA in healthy donors. Sequencing used immunoSEQ multiplex PCR; TCRdb keeps in-frame clones, though not all of them. The sample holds 200,000 to 300,000 clones, 75% to 90% seen once. Sequencing was performed on PBMCs. These receptors all come from a woman aged 25 to 39 in good health and CMV-seropositive.

The rearrangement joins TRBV5-1 to TRBJ2-1; 7 bases map to TRBD2. The CDR3 consists of 16 residues. J gave up 2 bases and V 0 bases, and 5 bases lay outside the gene matches. Germline V CDR1 and CDR2: SGHRS, YFSETQ. DNA for the CDR3: TGCGCCAGCAGCTTGGTAGGCGGGAGCCCCTACAATGAGCAGTTCTTC. Encoded protein: CASSLVGGSPYNEQFF.

V gene TRBV5-1 combines with J gene TRBJ1-4, with 8 bases that match TRBD1. V dropped 4 bases and J dropped 0; count of bases not matched to a gene: 11. This CDR3 spans 18 amino acids. CDR1 and CDR2 (germline): SGHRS, YFSETQ. CDR3 loop: CASSVGSQGDATNEKLFF. CDR3 coding DNA: TGCGCCAGCAGCGTTGGGTCACAGGGGGACGCAACTAATGAAAAACTGTTTTTT.

The chain uses TRBV6-5 and TRBJ2-7, with a possible D match to TRBD2 (6 bases). Germline CDR1 reads MNHEY; CDR2 reads SVGAGI. The length of the CDR3 is 13 residues. V was pared by 7 bases and J by 0 bases, with 10 bases between. CDR3 protein: CASIVADSYEQYF. CDR3 nucleotide sequence: TGTGCCAGCATCGTAGCGGACTCCTACGAGCAGTACTTC.

The gene calls are TRBV16 and TRBJ1-5; 9 nucleotides align to TRBD1. The germline V gene has CDR1 KGHSY and CDR2 FQNENV. V was clipped by 2 bases and J by 0 bases; unmatched bases: 8. This CDR3 spans 18 amino acids. CDR3 coding DNA: TGTGCCAGCAGCCAACACCGGGACAGGGCGGATAGCAATCAGCCCCAGCATTTT. Translation: CASSQHRDRADSNQPQHF. The whole variable domain, remainder taken from reference TRBV16 and TRBJ1-5, is GEEVAQTPKHLVRGEGQKAKLYCAPIKGHSYVFWYQQVLKNEFKFLISFQNENVFDETGMPKERFSAKCLPNSPCSLEIQATKLEDSAVYFCASSQHRDRADSNQPQHFGDGTRLSIL.

V usage is TRBV25-1 and J usage is TRBJ2-7; 7 bases are a match to TRBD1. CDR1 and CDR2 from the germline V gene are MGHDK and SYGVNS. Trimming at V came to 2 bases and at J to 5 bases, leaving 12 bases not matched to a gene. The length of the CDR3 is 16 residues. In DNA, the CDR3 is TGTGCCAGCAGTGAAGGCGTCCGACAGGGACCGGACGAGCAGTACTTC. This translates into CASSEGVRQGPDEQYF.

Concerning this clone itself: Other DNA sequences within the sample encode an identical CDR3. The genes are TRBV9 and TRBJ2-3; D remains ambiguous. V was cut by 0 bases and J by 0 bases, with 2 bases left in between. CDR1 and CDR2 (germline): SGDLS, YYNGEE. This CDR3 is built from 13 residues. Here the CDR3 reads CASSVASTDTQYF. The CDR3 DNA reads as TGTGCCAGCAGCGTAGCTAGCACAGATACGCAGTATTTT.

V is TRBV6-5 and J is TRBJ2-5; 9 bases match TRBD1. V shed 2 bases and J 4 bases; nucleotides not matched to a gene: 5. The CDR3 loop spans 15 amino acids. CDR1 is MNHEY, CDR2 SVGAGI, per germline. CDR3 amino acids: CASSYDRGNGETQYF. CDR3 DNA: TGTGCCAGCAGTTACGACAGGGGGAATGGAGAGACCCAGTACTTC.

The chain uses TRBV27 and TRBJ1-2; D is possibly TRBD1 (6 bases). Germline CDR1 MNHEY, CDR2 SMNVEV (reference sequence). Trimming removed 5 bases from V and 5 bases from J, with 18 bases in between. The CDR3 runs 15 residues. CDR3 in amino acids: CASSPSGGGGYGYTF. CDR3 sequence (DNA): TGTGCCAGCAGTCCCTCAGGAGGGGGAGGGTATGGCTACACCTTC.

In its sample, this clone was seen once. The genes are TRBV30 and TRBJ2-3, with 8 bases lining up with TRBD2. V was clipped by 4 bases and J by 2 bases; unmatched bases: 14. Germline V CDR1 and CDR2: GTSNPN, SVGIG (reference sequence). This CDR3 has 17 amino acids. CDR3 residues: CAWNHRRLARDTDTQYF. DNA of the CDR3: TGTGCCTGGAATCATAGGAGACTAGCGAGGGACACAGATACGCAGTATTTT. Full variable domain (missing parts from reference TRBV30 and TRBJ2-3): SQTIHQWPATLVQPVGSPLSLECTVEGTSNPNLYWYRQAAGRGLQLLFYSVGIGQISSEVPQNLSASRPQDRQFILSSKKLLLSDSGFYLCAWNHRRLARDTDTQYFGPGTRLTVL.